This T cell receptor beta chain was retrieved from a study of OX40 agonist ivuxolimab in advanced cancers. Profiling relied on immunoSEQ multiplex PCR, and the TCRdb table lists in-frame clones only, not all of them. The table lists fewer than 75,000 clones, more than 75% of them singletons. The TCR comes from an adult with an advanced solid tumor such as melanoma, head and neck, liver or kidney cancer. Sample: CD4+ or CD8+ T cells sorted from blood, taken in a trial of the OX40 agonist ivuxolimab.

The CDR3 reads CASSLVAGPAAYEQYF. CDR3 DNA: TGTGCCAGCAGCTTAGTGGCGGGACCTGCGGCCTACGAGCAGTACTTC. The gene calls are TRBV7-8 and TRBJ2-7; D might be TRBD2 (6 bases). V gave up 1 base and J gave up 2 bases, with 15 bases separating them. Germline-derived CDR1 and CDR2 are SGHVS and FQNEAQ. The CDR3 runs 16 residues.